The 32 T cell receptor beta chains listed next were all sequenced from one sample in a study of shared clonotypes between healthy human individuals. Sequencing was performed with immunoSEQ multiplex PCR; in TCRdb, only in-frame clones are kept and a portion is missing. Here the sample spans about 1.1 million clones, 60% to 80% being singletons. Sequencing input: memory CD4+ T cells from PBMCs. Subset defined: CD45RA-negative fraction. Every receptor here comes from a man younger than 35 in good health. Some clones in this sample may be carry-over from other donors' samples.

This chain links TRBV18 with TRBJ1-2, with a possible D match to TRBD1 (6 bases). This CDR3 has 14 amino acids. Germline CDR1 reads KGHSH; CDR2 reads LQKENI. Trimming shortened V by 3 bases and J by 7 bases, and 15 bases separated the two germline ends. CDR3 region: CASSPGAGAGGYTF. The CDR3 bases are TGTGCCAGCTCACCCGGGGCAGGGGCCGGTGGCTACACCTTC.

The chain is built from TRBV4-2 and TRBJ2-4; 12 bases line up with TRBD2. The germline V gene encodes CDR1 LGHNA and CDR2 YNFKEQ. The CDR3 sequence is 19 residues long. The V gene end was trimmed by 0 bases and the J gene end by 7 bases; junction bases not matched to a gene: 13. The CDR3 DNA sequence: TGTGCCAGCAGCCAAGAACGGTGGCTAGCGGGAGGGTCCAGGAACATTCAGTACTTC. It encodes CASSQERWLAGGSRNIQYF.

The V and J genes are TRBV12-5 and TRBJ2-1; D is undetermined. V was shortened by 5 bases and J by 3 bases, with 11 bases between the two germline ends. Per germline, CDR1 LGHNT and CDR2 FRNRAP. CDR3 length: 14 residues. The CDR3 protein is CASGRIGRYNEQFF. CDR3 DNA sequence: TGTGCTAGTGGTCGGATTGGACGCTACAATGAGCAGTTCTTC.

The chain couples TRBV4-1 to TRBJ1-5; a weak D match, TRBD1 (6 bases). The CDR3 has 17 amino acids. Germline CDR1 reads MGHRA; CDR2 reads YSYEKL. The ends were cut back, 1 base at V and 2 bases at J, with 15 bases in the middle. Here the CDR3 DNA reads TGCGCCAGCAGCCAAGGAGGGGGTGGGGTAGGCAATCAGCCCCAGCATTTT. This translates into CASSQGGGGVGNQPQHF.

The V and J genes are TRBV5-4 and TRBJ2-5, with 7 bases lining up with TRBD1. V was clipped by 5 bases and J by 2 bases; unmatched bases: 6. From germline, CDR1 is SGHNT and CDR2 YYREEE (reference sequence). CDR3 length: 14 amino acids. CDR3 region: CASSAGGVQETQYF. The CDR3 bases are TGTGCCAGCAGTGCAGGGGGAGTACAAGAGACCCAGTACTTC.

This clone was seen more than once but under ten times. The chain recombines TRBV6-6 with TRBJ1-1, with D possibly TRBD1 on 5 matching bases. The CDR3 spans 12 residues. CDR1 MNHNY and CDR2 SVGAGI come from the germline V gene (reference sequence). V dropped 5 bases and J dropped 12 bases, with 16 bases sitting between them. The CDR3: CASSGPGLGTFF. In nucleotides, the CDR3 is TGTGCCAGCAGTGGACCGGGACTCGGAACTTTCTTT.

The chain has TRBV9 and TRBJ1-1; D is unclear. Trimming pared 0 bases from V and 3 bases from J, leaving 15 bases between. The CDR3 length is 16 residues. Germline V gene data show CDR1 as SGDLS and CDR2 as YYNGEE. The CDR3 loop is CASSVGQVLWYTEAFF. CDR3 nucleotide sequence: TGTGCCAGCAGCGTAGGGCAGGTCCTATGGTACACTGAAGCTTTCTTT.

This chain joins TRBV6-1 and TRBJ2-5; 10 positions agree with TRBD1. Germline V gives CDR1 MNHNS, CDR2 SASEGT. The CDR3 has 16 amino acids. The J segment lost 4 bases and the V segment lost 1 base, leaving 6 bases of the junction unmatched. CDR3 loop: CASSEVEGTGVETQYF. Here the CDR3 DNA reads TGTGCCAGCAGTGAAGTTGAGGGGACAGGGGTAGAGACCCAGTACTTC.

This chain links TRBV27 with TRBJ2-5; TRBD1 aligns across 9 bases. CDR3 length: 14 amino acids. V lost 3 bases, J lost 4 bases, and 3 bases stayed unmatched. Per the germline V gene, CDR1 is MNHEY and CDR2 is SMNVEV (reference sequence). The CDR3 spells CASSFLQGAETQYF. DNA for the CDR3: TGTGCCAGCAGTTTCCTACAGGGGGCAGAGACCCAGTACTTC.

V and J are TRBV18 and TRBJ2-7, with 8 bases matching TRBD1. J was trimmed by 2 bases and V by 2 bases; bases with no gene match: 5. The CDR3 covers 15 residues. CDR1 is KGHSH, CDR2 LQKENI, per germline. CDR3 residues: CASSPSRDRTYEQYF. The CDR3 nucleotides read TGTGCCAGCTCACCATCCCGGGACAGGACCTACGAGCAGTACTTC.

This chain uses TRBV18 with TRBJ1-3, with a tentative D call TRBD1 (5 bases). The CDR3 has 19 residues. Germline V gene sequence: CDR1 KGHSH, CDR2 LQKENI. Deletions cut 2 bases from V and 2 bases from J, with 22 bases between. This CDR3 is CASSPGFGRGKNTGNTIYF. DNA of the CDR3: TGTGCCAGCTCACCAGGGTTCGGCCGGGGGAAGAATACTGGAAACACCATATATTTT.

The rearrangement links TRBV30 to TRBJ1-2; TRBD1 might be the D (6 bases). The CDR3 totals 11 residues. V lost 4 bases to trimming and J lost 10 bases, with 13 bases between them. Per the germline V gene, CDR1 is GTSNPN and CDR2 is SVGIG (reference sequence). CDR3 residues: CAWNLQGAYTF. The CDR3, as DNA: TGTGCCTGGAACCTACAGGGTGCCTACACCTTC.

The chain combines TRBV5-1 with TRBJ2-7, with 8 bases aligning to TRBD1. CDR1 and CDR2 (germline): SGHRS, YFSETQ. The CDR3 runs to 15 residues. J gave up 2 bases and V 4 bases, and 8 bases lay outside the gene matches. The CDR3 sequence is CASSSPDRGAYEQYF. In DNA, the CDR3 is TGCGCCAGCAGCAGTCCCGACAGGGGAGCCTACGAGCAGTACTTC.

V and J are TRBV5-1 and TRBJ2-2; the match to TRBD1 covers 7 bases. Trimming cost V 4 bases and J 9 bases; bases outside gene matches: 9. CDR1 SGHRS and CDR2 YFSETQ come from the germline V gene. This CDR3 has 14 residues. CDR3 sequence reads: CASSPLGQIRELFF. In DNA, the CDR3 is TGCGCCAGCAGCCCACTGGGACAGATAAGGGAGCTGTTTTTT.

The chain links TRBV28 to TRBJ1-4; 8 nucleotides agree with TRBD1. Germline V gene sequence: CDR1 MDHEN, CDR2 SYDVKM. With 5 bases clipped from V and 0 bases from J, the junction kept 5 bases outside the gene matches. The CDR3 has 16 amino acids. CDR3 nucleotide sequence: TGTGCCAGCAGTCCCGGGACAGGTACAACTAATGAAAAACTGTTTTTT. It translates to CASSPGTGTTNEKLFF. Combining the CDR3 with reference TRBV28 and TRBJ1-4 gives the whole variable domain DVKVTQSSRYLVKRTGEKVFLECVQDMDHENMFWYRQDPGLGLRLIYFSYDVKMKEKGDIPEGYSVSREKKERFSLILESASTNQTSMYLCASSPGTGTTNEKLFFGSGTQLSVL.

The J gene is TRBJ1-2, the V gene TRBV5-1; a weak D match, TRBD1 (5 bases). Germline V gene sequence: CDR1 SGHRS, CDR2 YFSETQ. V lost 4 bases and J 4 bases, leaving 14 bases between the germline ends. This CDR3 contains 14 residues. CDR3 coding DNA: TGCGCCAGCAGCGCTGGGGGTAGCCGCTATGGCTACACCTTC. It translates to CASSAGGSRYGYTF.

Of note for this clone: One base away lies a much larger clone, so this may be a sequencing read error. This same CDR3 is encoded by further DNA sequences in the sample. The chain is built from TRBV7-9 and TRBJ1-1; D is possibly TRBD1 (5 bases). This CDR3 is built from 14 residues. Per the germline V gene, CDR1 is SEHNR and CDR2 is FQNEAQ (reference sequence). The CDR3 here is CASSFKGQSLEAFF. The CDR3 coding sequence is TGTGCCAGCAGCTTCAAGGGGCAGAGCTTAGAAGCCTTCTTT.

This clone came up a few times. The chain links TRBV29-1 to TRBJ1-2; D not resolved. Trimming left V 3 bases short and J 4 bases short, with 12 bases between. The CDR3 covers 13 residues. Germline loops: CDR1 SQVTM, CDR2 ANQGSEA. This chain's CDR3 is CSVEYTASYGYTF. The CDR3, as DNA: TGCAGCGTTGAGTACACCGCCAGCTATGGCTACACCTTC.

The V call is TRBV28, the J call TRBJ1-5; D uncertain. Trimming pared 7 bases from V and 6 bases from J, leaving 16 bases between. CDR3 length: 14 residues. Germline CDR1 reads MDHEN; CDR2 reads SYDVKM. CDR3 in amino acids: CASTPVGRVQPQHF. The CDR3 nucleotides read TGTGCCAGCACCCCAGTGGGCCGTGTTCAGCCCCAGCATTTT.

The rearrangement joins TRBV7-2 to TRBJ2-1, with a tentative D call TRBD1 (6 bases). The germline V and J ends were trimmed by 3 bases and 4 bases, with 13 bases remaining between them. This CDR3 is built from 15 residues. The germline gives CDR1 SGHTA, CDR2 FQGNSA. Here the CDR3 reads CASSFQVTGYNEQFF. In DNA form, the CDR3 reads TGTGCCAGCAGCTTCCAGGTAACAGGGTACAATGAGCAGTTCTTC.

The chain couples TRBV9 to TRBJ2-5; the D is unclear. The germline V gene has CDR1 SGDLS and CDR2 YYNGEE. The V end lost 4 bases, the J end lost 3 bases, and 4 bases lay between the germline ends. The length of the CDR3 is 11 residues. CDR3 sequence reads: CASSREETQYF. For the CDR3, the DNA is TGTGCCAGCAGCAGGGAAGAGACCCAGTACTTC. Using reference TRBV9 and TRBJ2-5 for the parts outside the CDR3, the full variable domain is DSGVTQTPKHLITATGQRVTLRCSPRSGDLSVYWYQQSLDQGLQFLIQYYNGEERAKGNILERFSAQQFPDLHSELNLSSLELGDSALYFCASSREETQYFGPGTRLLVL.

This clone was seen a few times. The chain carries TRBV16 and TRBJ1-1; TRBD1 agrees at 8 bases. V lost 4 bases, J lost 5 bases, and 9 bases stayed unmatched. Germline V gene lookup returns CDR1 KGHSY and CDR2 FQNENV. This CDR3 contains 15 residues. CDR3 sequence: CASSRQGQGETEAFF. CDR3 DNA sequence: TGTGCCAGCAGCCGACAAGGACAGGGAGAGACTGAAGCTTTCTTT. Complete variable domain (other parts from reference TRBV16 and TRBJ1-1): GEEVAQTPKHLVRGEGQKAKLYCAPIKGHSYVFWYQQVLKNEFKFLISFQNENVFDETGMPKERFSAKCLPNSPCSLEIQATKLEDSAVYFCASSRQGQGETEAFFGQGTRLTVV.

About this clone: This may come from a read error, since a much larger clone is one base off. The conserved final phenylalanine or tryptophan is absent from the CDR3, which likely points to a read error. The chain recombines TRBV28 with TRBJ1-2; tentatively, D is TRBD1 (5 bases). Trimming left V 5 bases short and J 2 bases short, with 6 bases between. Germline values: CDR1 MDHEN, CDR2 SYDVKM. The CDR3 covers 12 residues. The DNA of the CDR3 is TGTGCCAGCAGTCGGGGGAACTATGGCTACACCCTC. This encodes CASSRGNYGYTL.

This clone was observed many times. The chain uses TRBV14 and TRBJ2-7, with 12 bases aligning to TRBD2. This CDR3 has 22 residues. J gave up 2 bases and V 0 bases, and 20 bases lay outside the gene matches. CDR1 SGHDN and CDR2 FVKESK come from the germline V gene. The chain's CDR3 is CASSQELLGPGLAGRRTYEQYF. The CDR3 DNA follows: TGTGCCAGCAGCCAAGAACTATTGGGACCAGGACTAGCGGGAAGAAGGACCTACGAGCAGTACTTC.

V is TRBV5-1 and J is TRBJ2-7, with 8 bases matching TRBD1. This CDR3 has 16 residues. The V gene end was trimmed by 3 bases and the J gene end by 6 bases; junction bases not matched to a gene: 14. In germline, CDR1 is SGHRS, CDR2 YFSETQ. This CDR3 reads CASSSDKQGVATEQYF. DNA for the CDR3: TGCGCCAGCAGCTCCGACAAACAGGGGGTAGCGACCGAGCAGTACTTC.

The rearrangement uses TRBV10-1 and TRBJ2-7; 7 bases agree with TRBD1. Germline lookup yields CDR1 WNHNN and CDR2 SYGVQD (reference sequence). V was pared by 4 bases and J by 1 base, with 10 bases of the junction left unmatched. The length of the CDR3 is 16 residues. As DNA, the CDR3 is TGCGCCAGCAGTGCCAACAGGGGCCCTGAATCCTACGAGCAGTACTTC. Amino acids: CASSANRGPESYEQYF.

This chain links TRBV30 with TRBJ2-4, with D tentatively TRBD1 or TRBD2 (5 bases each). Germline V gene data show CDR1 as GTSNPN and CDR2 as SVGIG (reference sequence). The CDR3 runs to 14 residues. Trimming shortened V by 0 bases and J by 6 bases, and 12 bases separated the two germline ends. CDR3 residues: CAWSVMGVGNIQYF. In DNA form, the CDR3 reads TGTGCCTGGAGTGTGATGGGGGTGGGAAACATTCAGTACTTC.

The chain is built from TRBV30 and TRBJ1-1; D remains unclear. This CDR3 is 11 amino acids long. The germline V gene encodes CDR1 GTSNPN and CDR2 SVGIG (reference sequence). V lost 1 base to trimming and J lost 2 bases, with 2 bases between them. CDR3 in amino acids: CAWSDNTEAFF. Written as DNA, the CDR3 is TGTGCCTGGAGTGATAACACTGAAGCTTTCTTT.

The chain joins TRBV4-3 to TRBJ2-2; 8 positions match TRBD1. The CDR3 is made up of 16 amino acids. The germline V gene has CDR1 LGHNA and CDR2 YSLEER. Trimming took 3 bases from V and 1 from J; bases not matched to a gene: 4. For the CDR3, the DNA is TGCGCCAGCAGCCACTCAGGGGGCAAGAACACCGGGGAGCTGTTTTTT. Amino acids: CASSHSGGKNTGELFF.

The V and J genes are TRBV28 and TRBJ1-2; TRBD1 is a possible D gene (5 bases). Trimming cost V 5 bases and J 4 bases, with 8 bases left between them. Germline lookup yields CDR1 MDHEN and CDR2 SYDVKM. CDR3 size: 12 residues. CDR3 DNA sequence: TGTGCCAGCAGTGCGGACACCTATGGCTACACCTTC. Translating it yields CASSADTYGYTF.

V usage is TRBV29-1 and J usage is TRBJ1-5; D unclear. This CDR3 is 16 amino acids long. V lost 7 bases and J lost 5, with 24 bases in between. Germline CDR1 SQVTM, CDR2 ANQGSEA. The CDR3 region is CSAAGTAFARDQPQHF. The CDR3 bases are TGCAGCGCAGCGGGTACAGCTTTCGCCCGGGATCAGCCCCAGCATTTT.

V is TRBV5-1 and J is TRBJ2-3, with 12 bases aligning to TRBD2. The CDR3 totals 16 residues. V gave up 3 bases and J gave up 4 bases; unmatched junction bases: 6. Germline-derived CDR1 and CDR2 are SGHRS and YFSETQ. CDR3 in DNA: TGCGCCAGCAGCTACGGACTAGCGGGATTCGCAGATACGCAGTATTTT. It translates to CASSYGLAGFADTQYF. Combining the CDR3 with reference TRBV5-1 and TRBJ2-3 gives the whole variable domain KAGVTQTPRYLIKTRGQQVTLSCSPISGHRSVSWYQQTPGQGLQFLFEYFSETQRNKGNFPGRFSGRQFSNSRSEMNVSTLELGDSALYLCASSYGLAGFADTQYFGPGTRLTVL.